Shown below are 25 T cell receptor beta chains from a single sample sequenced in a study of blood T cell repertoires in COVID-19. Clones were sequenced by immunoSEQ multiplex PCR, and TCRdb holds only the in-frame ones, with some missing. This table has about 130,000 clones, around 85% appearing once. The specimen was peripheral blood. All receptors come from a human donor in a cohort sampled during active COVID-19.

The rearrangement links TRBV7-2 to TRBJ2-3; D is possibly TRBD1 (5 bases). V lost 5 bases and J 4 bases, leaving 13 bases between the germline ends. Germline CDR1 and CDR2: SGHTA and FQGNSA. CDR3 size: 14 residues. CDR3 nucleotide sequence: TGTGCCAGCAGCCCCTGGACACCGGCAGATACGCAGTATTTT. Protein product: CASSPWTPADTQYF.

V gene TRBV7-9 combines with J gene TRBJ2-7; D not resolved. CDR1 SEHNR and CDR2 FQNEAQ come from the germline V gene (reference sequence). The CDR3 loop spans 14 amino acids. The V end was cut by 0 bases, the J end by 0 bases, with 6 bases between. This CDR3 is CASSLARSSYEQYV. In DNA, the CDR3 is TGTGCCAGCAGCTTAGCGAGAAGCTCCTACGAGCAGTACGTC.

V and J are TRBV30 and TRBJ2-5, with TRBD2 matching 7 bases. Germline V gives CDR1 GTSNPN, CDR2 SVGIG (reference sequence). The CDR3 covers 12 residues. V was pared by 4 bases and J by 4 bases, with 3 bases of the junction left unmatched. The CDR3 region is CAWTGGAETQYF. As DNA, the CDR3 is TGTGCCTGGACGGGGGGAGCAGAGACCCAGTACTTC.

Only one count was recorded for this clone. The chain joins TRBV11-1 to TRBJ2-3, with TRBD2 identical over 11 bases. V lost 5 bases and J lost 2; bases outside the gene matches: 6. CDR1 is SGHAT and CDR2 is FQDESV in the germline V gene (reference sequence). The CDR3 totals 16 residues. For the CDR3, the DNA is TGTGCCAGCAGCGCACAGGGACTAGCGGACACAGATACGCAGTATTTT. This sequence encodes CASSAQGLADTDTQYF.

This clone was found many times. The chain is built from TRBV6-6 and TRBJ1-5; the D gene is possibly TRBD1 (5 bases). Germline-derived CDR1 and CDR2 are MNHNY and SVGAGI (reference sequence). CDR3 length: 15 residues. The V gene lost 2 bases and the J gene lost 2 bases, with 10 bases spanning the gap. CDR3: CASSYVLGGNQPQHF. The CDR3 nucleotides are TGTGCCAGCAGTTACGTCCTAGGGGGCAATCAGCCCCAGCATTTT.

V gene TRBV5-4 combines with J gene TRBJ1-3; D may be TRBD1 (6 bases). The CDR3 totals 15 residues. The germline CDR1 and CDR2 sequences are SGHNT and YYREEE (reference sequence). Trimming took 0 bases from V and 6 from J, leaving 13 bases between them. CDR3 region: CASSLASQGQNTIYF. The CDR3 region has the DNA TGTGCCAGCAGCTTGGCATCTCAGGGGCAAAACACCATATATTTT.

On this clone itself: Within the sample, other DNA sequences also encode this same CDR3. This sequence joins TRBV9 and TRBJ2-5, with 8 nucleotides matching TRBD2. Germline V lookup: CDR1 SGDLS, CDR2 YYNGEE. CDR3 length equals 15 residues. The V gene end was trimmed by 2 bases and the J gene end by 0 bases; junction bases not matched to a gene: 3. CDR3 DNA sequence: TGTGCCAGCAGCGTCGGGGGGGTATACCAAGAGACCCAGTACTTC. Its translation: CASSVGGVYQETQYF.

The J gene is TRBJ2-7, the V gene TRBV20-1; the match to TRBD1 covers 11 bases. The CDR3 has 15 residues. Germline V CDR1 and CDR2: DFQATT, SNEGSKA (reference sequence). V was clipped by 3 bases and J by 0 bases; unmatched bases: 4. CDR3 loop: CSASPGTGGSYEQYF. The CDR3 DNA is TGCAGTGCTAGTCCTGGGACAGGGGGCTCCTACGAGCAGTACTTC.

The chain uses TRBV11-3 and TRBJ2-5; 9 positions match TRBD1. V dropped 1 base and J dropped 4; count of bases not matched to a gene: 10. Germline V lookup: CDR1 SGHNT, CDR2 YENEEA. CDR3 length: 17 residues. The CDR3 loop is CASSLGAGTGNGETQYF. The CDR3, as DNA: TGTGCCAGCAGCTTAGGGGCCGGGACAGGGAACGGAGAGACCCAGTACTTC.

This clone was counted at least ten times. J is TRBJ2-1 and V is TRBV19, with TRBD2 identical over 7 bases. V lost 7 bases to trimming and J lost 5 bases; unmatched junction nucleotides: 11. This CDR3 spans 15 amino acids. The germline CDR1 and CDR2 sequences are LNHDA and SQIVND (reference sequence). The CDR3 coding sequence is TGTGCCAGTACCCCGAGCGGGGTACCGAACAATGAGCAGTTCTTC. Residues: CASTPSGVPNNEQFF.

The genes are TRBV10-3 and TRBJ2-1; D may be TRBD1 (6 bases). Germline CDR1 ENHRY, CDR2 SYGVKD. The CDR3 sequence is 15 residues long. The ends were cut back, 0 bases at V and 3 bases at J, with 9 bases in the middle. The CDR3 sequence is CAISESGASYNEQFF. CDR3 in DNA: TGTGCCATCAGTGAGTCGGGGGCTAGCTACAATGAGCAGTTCTTC.

The chain employs TRBV29-1 and TRBJ1-3; 7 nucleotides line up with TRBD1. After removal of 7 bases from V and 0 bases from J, the junction contained 3 bases not matched to a gene. The CDR3 contains 13 residues. Per the germline V gene, CDR1 is SQVTM and CDR2 is ANQGSEA. Here the CDR3 DNA reads TGCAGCGCGGGACAGAGCTCTGGAAACACCATATATTTT. As protein: CSAGQSSGNTIYF.

This sequence joins TRBV10-2 and TRBJ2-7; a weak D match, TRBD1 (5 bases). V was pared by 6 bases and J by 0 bases, with 6 bases between. Germline V gives CDR1 WSHSY, CDR2 SAAADI. This CDR3 region has 12 residues. CDR3 loop: CASRDNSYEQYV. CDR3 in DNA: TGCGCCAGCAGGGACAACTCCTACGAGCAGTACGTC.

The chain recombines TRBV9 with TRBJ2-5, with 8 nucleotides matching TRBD2. Germline-derived CDR1 and CDR2 are SGDLS and YYNGEE. J gave up 3 bases and V 1 base, and 8 bases lay outside the gene matches. CDR3 size: 16 residues. CDR3 DNA: TGTGCCAGCAGCGTAACTCTGGCGGGGGGCGAAGAGACCCAGTACTTC. This translates into CASSVTLAGGEETQYF.

The chain combines TRBV12-5 with TRBJ1-1; tentatively, D is TRBD1 (5 bases). Germline CDR1 is LGHNT and CDR2 is FRNRAP. This CDR3 comprises 14 residues. V was clipped by 7 bases and J by 8 bases, with 20 bases between them. CDR3 DNA sequence: TGTGCTAGTGCTCCTTCCGGGGGTGGGTCAGAAGCTTTCTTT. It is translated as CASAPSGGGSEAFF.

This chain uses TRBV5-1 with TRBJ2-5, with no clear D. Germline V gene sequence: CDR1 SGHRS, CDR2 YFSETQ. The CDR3 runs to 15 residues. Trimming left V 4 bases short and J 3 bases short, with 16 bases between. This CDR3 reads CASSLPQVAEETQYF. The CDR3 nucleotides read TGCGCCAGCAGCCTTCCTCAGGTGGCAGAAGAGACCCAGTACTTC.

This sequence joins TRBV15 and TRBJ1-4, with 11 nucleotides matching TRBD1. CDR3 length equals 14 residues. J was trimmed by 4 bases and V by 8 bases; bases with no gene match: 3. Germline V gene sequence: CDR1 LNHNV, CDR2 YYDKDF (reference sequence). This CDR3 reads CATGQGALNEKLFF. The CDR3, as DNA: TGTGCCACCGGACAGGGGGCACTTAATGAAAAACTGTTTTTT.

The DNA of the CDR3 is TGTGCCAGCTGTGGGGGACTAGCGGACGATGAGCAGTTCTTC. It is translated as CASCGGLADDEQFF. The chain is built from TRBV7-9 and TRBJ2-1, with 11 bases aligning to TRBD2. CDR3 length: 14 residues. V lost 8 bases and J lost 8; bases outside the gene matches: 8. From germline, CDR1 is SEHNR and CDR2 FQNEAQ (reference sequence). Drawing the rest from reference TRBV7-9 and TRBJ2-1, the complete variable domain is DTGVSQNPRHKITKRGQNVTFRCDPISEHNRLYWYRQTLGQGPEFLTYFQNEAQLEKSRLLSDRFSAERPKGSFSTLEIQRTEQGDSAMYLCASCGGLADDEQFFGPGTRLTVL.

The V gene is TRBV30, the J gene TRBJ1-1, with D hard to call. Deletions cut 3 bases from V and 1 base from J, with 12 bases between. The CDR3 has 14 residues. Germline CDR1 GTSNPN, CDR2 SVGIG (reference sequence). The CDR3 DNA follows: TGTGCCTGGAGAGTAAAGGGAGCGAACACTGAAGCTTTCTTT. Amino acids: CAWRVKGANTEAFF.

The genes are TRBV14 and TRBJ2-1; 8 nucleotides align to TRBD2. Trimming cost V 4 bases and J 5 bases; bases outside gene matches: 10. This CDR3 is 16 amino acids long. Germline values: CDR1 SGHDN, CDR2 FVKESK. CDR3 in amino acids: CASSPRAGGLNNEQFF. Here the CDR3 DNA reads TGTGCCAGCAGCCCGAGGGCGGGAGGTCTAAACAATGAGCAGTTCTTC.

The rearrangement joins TRBV6-6 to TRBJ2-1; no definite D call. The CDR3 contains 14 residues. V dropped 0 bases and J dropped 6 bases, with 9 bases sitting between them. Germline CDR1 is MNHNY and CDR2 is SVGAGI (reference sequence). This CDR3 is CASSYSTQSNEQFF. CDR3 coding DNA: TGTGCCAGCAGTTACTCGACACAGTCCAATGAGCAGTTCTTC.

V is TRBV19 and J is TRBJ2-3; weak D call: TRBD1 (5 bases). V was trimmed by 4 bases and J by 4 bases, leaving 9 bases between them. The CDR3 is 13 amino acids. Germline lookup yields CDR1 LNHDA and CDR2 SQIVND (reference sequence). The CDR3 sequence: CASSTGSPDTQYF. The CDR3 DNA reads TGTGCCAGTAGTACAGGGTCCCCAGATACGCAGTATTTT. Complete variable domain (other parts from reference TRBV19 and TRBJ2-3): DGGITQSPKYLFRKEGQNVTLSCEQNLNHDAMYWYRQDPGQGLRLIYYSQIVNDFQKGDIAEGYSVSREKKESFPLTVTSAQKNPTAFYLCASSTGSPDTQYFGPGTRLTVL.

CDR3 coding DNA: TGCAGTGCTAGTATGCCCCCCGAGGTGGAGACCCAGTACTTC. Translated, it gives CSASMPPEVETQYF. The rearrangement joins TRBV20-1 to TRBJ2-5; unclear D gene. The germline V and J ends were trimmed by 3 bases and 5 bases, with 16 bases remaining between them. Germline V gives CDR1 DFQATT, CDR2 SNEGSKA (reference sequence). The CDR3 is made up of 14 amino acids.

In its sample, this clone was seen a few times. This sequence joins TRBV4-1 and TRBJ1-5, with 7 bases that match TRBD1. CDR1 is MGHRA and CDR2 is YSYEKL in the germline V gene. This CDR3 region has 15 residues. The ends lost 0 bases at V and 2 bases at J; junction bases unmatched: 1. The CDR3 DNA reads as TGCGCCAGCAGCCAAGAAGACAGGGGCAATCAGCCCCAGCATTTT. Translating it yields CASSQEDRGNQPQHF.

The rearrangement uses TRBV9 and TRBJ1-4; 8 bases line up with TRBD1. CDR1 is SGDLS, CDR2 YYNGEE, per germline. With 2 bases clipped from V and 7 bases from J, the junction kept 13 bases outside the gene matches. CDR3 size: 17 residues. Here the CDR3 reads CASSVGRGLGGGEKLFF. The CDR3 DNA follows: TGTGCCAGCAGCGTCGGCAGGGGGCTAGGCGGGGGTGAAAAACTGTTTTTT.